The clone carrying this T cell receptor beta chain has just one count. What it binds is unknown. The data originate from a study of post-analysis software for immune sequencing data. The overall study: There were relapsing-remitting, secondary progressive and progressive-relapsing multiple sclerosis among the disease courses included. Study-wide results and caveats: Co-batched samples clustered tightly together by F measure. Compared with controls, patients showed significantly lower normalized Chao1 diversity.

Every TCR beta cDNA library bore unique molecular identifiers. TCRdb independently ran MiXCR on the PCR reads; one entry per CDR3 protein. The sample has roughly 410,000 distinct CDR3 sequences, roughly 36% seen once; the top ten hold 10% to 15%. The sequencing sample was made of blood. This receptor was taken from a girl aged 5 to 17 with multiple sclerosis.

The DNA of the CDR3 is TGTGCCAGCGCCCTCCGGGACCTTATTTTTGGGGATACGCAGTATTTT. Its translation is CASALRDLIFGDTQYF. The chain recombines TRBV7-2 with TRBJ2-3, with D tentatively TRBD1 or TRBD2 (5 bases each). V lost 8 bases, J lost 6 bases, and 24 bases lay in between. The germline gives CDR1 SGHTA, CDR2 FQGNSA. The CDR3 extends over 16 amino acids. Together with reference TRBV7-2 and TRBJ2-3, the CDR3 gives the full variable domain: GAGVSQSPSNKVTEKGKDVELRCDPISGHTALYWYRQSLGQGLEFLIYFQGNSAPDKSGLPSDRFSAERTGGSVSTLTIQRTQQEDSAVYLCASALRDLIFGDTQYFGPGTRLTVL.